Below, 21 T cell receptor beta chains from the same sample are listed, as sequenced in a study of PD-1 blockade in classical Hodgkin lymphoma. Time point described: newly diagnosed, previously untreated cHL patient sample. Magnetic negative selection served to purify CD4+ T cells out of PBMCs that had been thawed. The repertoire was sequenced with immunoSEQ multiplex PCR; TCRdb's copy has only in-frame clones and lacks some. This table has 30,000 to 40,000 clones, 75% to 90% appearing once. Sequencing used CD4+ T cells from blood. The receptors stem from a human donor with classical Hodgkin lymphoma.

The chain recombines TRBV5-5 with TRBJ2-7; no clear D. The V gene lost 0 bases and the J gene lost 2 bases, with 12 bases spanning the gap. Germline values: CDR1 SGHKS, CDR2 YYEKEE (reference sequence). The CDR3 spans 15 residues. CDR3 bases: TGTGCCAGCAGCTTGGCTCCCCTGGGAACCTACGAGCAGTACTTC. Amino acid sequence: CASSLAPLGTYEQYF. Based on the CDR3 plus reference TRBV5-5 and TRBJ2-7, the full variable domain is DAGVTQSPTHLIKTRGQQVTLRCSPISGHKSVSWYQQVLGQGPQFIFQYYEKEERGRGNFPDRFSARQFPNYSSELNVNALLLGDSALYLCASSLAPLGTYEQYFGPGTRLTVT.

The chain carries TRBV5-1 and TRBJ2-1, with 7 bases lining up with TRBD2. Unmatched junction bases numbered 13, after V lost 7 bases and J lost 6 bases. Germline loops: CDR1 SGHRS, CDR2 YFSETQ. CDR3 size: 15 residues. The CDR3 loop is CASRPGAGAVNEQFF. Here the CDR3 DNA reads TGCGCCAGCCGCCCTGGGGCGGGAGCGGTCAATGAGCAGTTCTTC.

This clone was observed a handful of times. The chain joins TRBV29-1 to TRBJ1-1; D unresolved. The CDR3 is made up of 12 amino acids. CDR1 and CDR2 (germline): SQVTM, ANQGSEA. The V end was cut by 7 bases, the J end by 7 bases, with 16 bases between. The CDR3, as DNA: TGCAGCGCCTCATCGGGTAAGGGTGAAGCTTTCTTT. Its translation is CSASSGKGEAFF.

The DNA of the CDR3 is TGTGCCAGCAGTAGAACCACAGGGGGCGAGACCCAGTACTTC. Encoded protein: CASSRTTGGETQYF. The V call is TRBV6-5, the J call TRBJ2-5, with 9 nucleotides matching TRBD1. CDR1 and CDR2 (germline): MNHEY, SVGAGI. The V segment lost 5 bases and the J segment 5 bases; nucleotides outside the gene matches: 6. This CDR3 has 14 residues.

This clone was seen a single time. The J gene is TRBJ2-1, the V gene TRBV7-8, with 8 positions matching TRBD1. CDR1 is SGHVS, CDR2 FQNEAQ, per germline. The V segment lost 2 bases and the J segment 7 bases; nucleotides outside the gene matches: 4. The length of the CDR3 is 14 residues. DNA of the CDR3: TGTGCCAGCAGCTTACGAACAGGGGGAAATGAGCAGTTCTTC. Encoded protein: CASSLRTGGNEQFF.

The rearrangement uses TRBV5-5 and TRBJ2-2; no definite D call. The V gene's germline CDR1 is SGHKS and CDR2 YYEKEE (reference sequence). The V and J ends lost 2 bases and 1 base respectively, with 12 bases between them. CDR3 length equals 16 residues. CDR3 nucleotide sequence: TGTGCCAGCAGCTTTGACGGACGCCGGAACACCGGGGAGCTGTTTTTT. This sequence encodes CASSFDGRRNTGELFF.

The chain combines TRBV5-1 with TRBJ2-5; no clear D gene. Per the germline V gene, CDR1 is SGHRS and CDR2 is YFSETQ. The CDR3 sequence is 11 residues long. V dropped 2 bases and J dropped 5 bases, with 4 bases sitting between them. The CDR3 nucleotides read TGCGCCAGCAGCTTTAAGGAGACCCAGTACTTC. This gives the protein CASSFKETQYF. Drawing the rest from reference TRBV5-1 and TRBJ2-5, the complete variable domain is KAGVTQTPRYLIKTRGQQVTLSCSPISGHRSVSWYQQTPGQGLQFLFEYFSETQRNKGNFPGRFSGRQFSNSRSEMNVSTLELGDSALYLCASSFKETQYFGPGTRLLVL.

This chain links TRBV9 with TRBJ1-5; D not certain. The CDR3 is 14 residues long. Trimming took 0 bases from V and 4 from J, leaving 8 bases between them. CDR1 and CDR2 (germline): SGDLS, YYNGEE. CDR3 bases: TGTGCCAGCAGCGTAGGACTTAGTAATCAGCCCCAGCATTTT. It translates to CASSVGLSNQPQHF. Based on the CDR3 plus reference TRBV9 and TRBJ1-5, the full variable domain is DSGVTQTPKHLITATGQRVTLRCSPRSGDLSVYWYQQSLDQGLQFLIQYYNGEERAKGNILERFSAQQFPDLHSELNLSSLELGDSALYFCASSVGLSNQPQHFGDGTRLSIL.

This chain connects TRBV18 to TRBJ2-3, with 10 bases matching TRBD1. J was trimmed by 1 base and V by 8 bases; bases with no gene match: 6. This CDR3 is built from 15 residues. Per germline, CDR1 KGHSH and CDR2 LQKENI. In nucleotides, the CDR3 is TGTGCCAGCCAACCGGGACAGGGGCGCACAGATACGCAGTATTTT. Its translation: CASQPGQGRTDTQYF.

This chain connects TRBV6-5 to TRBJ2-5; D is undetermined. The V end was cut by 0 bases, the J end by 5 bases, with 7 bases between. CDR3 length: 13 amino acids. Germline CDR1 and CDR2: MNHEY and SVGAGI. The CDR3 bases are TGTGCCAGCAGTTACTCGAATCTGGAGACCCAGTACTTC. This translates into CASSYSNLETQYF.

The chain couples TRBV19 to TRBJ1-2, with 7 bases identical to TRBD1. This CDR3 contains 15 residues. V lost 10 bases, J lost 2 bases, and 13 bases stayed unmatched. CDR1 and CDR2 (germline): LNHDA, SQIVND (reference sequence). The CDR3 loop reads CATKRDRHFNYGYTF. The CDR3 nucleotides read TGTGCCACTAAGAGGGACAGACACTTCAACTATGGCTACACCTTC. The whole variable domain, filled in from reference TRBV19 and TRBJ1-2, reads DGGITQSPKYLFRKEGQNVTLSCEQNLNHDAMYWYRQDPGQGLRLIYYSQIVNDFQKGDIAEGYSVSREKKESFPLTVTSAQKNPTAFYLCATKRDRHFNYGYTFGSGTRLTVV.

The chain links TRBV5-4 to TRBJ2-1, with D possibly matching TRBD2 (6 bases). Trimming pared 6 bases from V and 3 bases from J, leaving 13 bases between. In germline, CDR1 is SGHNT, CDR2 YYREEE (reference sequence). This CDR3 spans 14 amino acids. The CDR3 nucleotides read TGTGCCAGCACCACCGGGACTCGCTACAATGAGCAGTTCTTC. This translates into CASTTGTRYNEQFF. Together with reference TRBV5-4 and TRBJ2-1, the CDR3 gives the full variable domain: ETGVTQSPTHLIKTRGQQVTLRCSSQSGHNTVSWYQQALGQGPQFIFQYYREEENGRGNFPPRFSGLQFPNYSSELNVNALELDDSALYLCASTTGTRYNEQFFGPGTRLTVL.

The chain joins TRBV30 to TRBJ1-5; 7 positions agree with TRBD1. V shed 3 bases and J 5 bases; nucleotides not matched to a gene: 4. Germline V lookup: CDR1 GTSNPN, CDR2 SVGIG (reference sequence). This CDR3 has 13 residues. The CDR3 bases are TGTGCCTGGAGCGAGGGGGCGGATCAGCCCCAGCATTTT. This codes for CAWSEGADQPQHF. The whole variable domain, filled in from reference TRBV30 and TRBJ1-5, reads SQTIHQWPATLVQPVGSPLSLECTVEGTSNPNLYWYRQAAGRGLQLLFYSVGIGQISSEVPQNLSASRPQDRQFILSSKKLLLSDSGFYLCAWSEGADQPQHFGDGTRLSIL.

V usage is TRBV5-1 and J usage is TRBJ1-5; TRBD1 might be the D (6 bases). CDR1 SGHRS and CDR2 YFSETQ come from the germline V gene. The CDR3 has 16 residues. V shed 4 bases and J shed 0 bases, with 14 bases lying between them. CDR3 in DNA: TGCGCCAGCAGCCCAACGGGACAATATAGCAATCAGCCCCAGCATTTT. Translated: CASSPTGQYSNQPQHF.

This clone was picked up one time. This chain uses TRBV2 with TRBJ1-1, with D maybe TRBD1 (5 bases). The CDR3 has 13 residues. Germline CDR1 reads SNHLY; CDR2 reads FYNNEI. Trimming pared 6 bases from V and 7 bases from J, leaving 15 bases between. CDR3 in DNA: TGTGCCAGCAGACGGGACGGTCTAGGTGAAGCTTTCTTT. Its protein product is CASRRDGLGEAFF. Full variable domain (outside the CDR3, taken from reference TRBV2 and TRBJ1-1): EPEVTQTPSHQVTQMGQEVILRCVPISNHLYFYWYRQILGQKVEFLVSFYNNEISEKSEIFDDQFSVERPDGSNFTLKIRSTKLEDSAMYFCASRRDGLGEAFFGQGTRLTVV.

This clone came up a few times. For the CDR3, the DNA is TGTGCCAGTCGTGGGCAGGGTGGGTCCTACGAGCAGTACTTC. Translated, it gives CASRGQGGSYEQYF. The genes are TRBV2 and TRBJ2-7, with D perhaps matching TRBD1 (5 bases). Per the germline V gene, CDR1 is SNHLY and CDR2 is FYNNEI. The CDR3 contains 14 residues. V shed 9 bases and J shed 1 base, with 16 bases lying between them.

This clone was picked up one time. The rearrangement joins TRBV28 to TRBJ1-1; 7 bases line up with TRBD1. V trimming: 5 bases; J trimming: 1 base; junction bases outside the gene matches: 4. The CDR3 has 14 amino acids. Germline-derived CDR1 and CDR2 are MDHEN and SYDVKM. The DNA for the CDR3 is TGTGCCAGCAGTCACAGGGGTGGGAACACTGAAGCTTTCTTT. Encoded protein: CASSHRGGNTEAFF.

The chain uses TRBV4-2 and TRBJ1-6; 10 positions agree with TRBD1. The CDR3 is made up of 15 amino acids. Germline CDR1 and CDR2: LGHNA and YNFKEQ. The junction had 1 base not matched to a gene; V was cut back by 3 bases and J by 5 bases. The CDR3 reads CASSQGQGNNSPLHF. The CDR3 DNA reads TGTGCCAGCAGCCAGGGACAGGGGAATAATTCACCCCTCCACTTT.

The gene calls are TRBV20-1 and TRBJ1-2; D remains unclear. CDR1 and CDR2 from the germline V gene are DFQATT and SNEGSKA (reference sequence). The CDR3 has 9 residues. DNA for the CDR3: TGCAGCCCCGGGCGTGGCTACACCTTC. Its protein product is CSPGRGYTF.

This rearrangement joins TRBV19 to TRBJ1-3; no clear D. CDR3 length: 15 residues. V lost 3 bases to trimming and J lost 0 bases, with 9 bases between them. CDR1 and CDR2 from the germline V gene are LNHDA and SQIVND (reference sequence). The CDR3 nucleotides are TGTGCCAGTAGTATCCGAGCGGACTCTGGAAACACCATATATTTT. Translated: CASSIRADSGNTIYF.

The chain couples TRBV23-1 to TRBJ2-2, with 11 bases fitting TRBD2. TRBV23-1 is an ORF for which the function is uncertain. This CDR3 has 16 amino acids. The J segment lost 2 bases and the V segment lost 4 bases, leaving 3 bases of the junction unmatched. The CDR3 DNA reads TGCGCCAGCAGTCCACTAGCGGGAGAAAACACCGGGGAGCTGTTTTTT. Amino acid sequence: CASSPLAGENTGELFF.